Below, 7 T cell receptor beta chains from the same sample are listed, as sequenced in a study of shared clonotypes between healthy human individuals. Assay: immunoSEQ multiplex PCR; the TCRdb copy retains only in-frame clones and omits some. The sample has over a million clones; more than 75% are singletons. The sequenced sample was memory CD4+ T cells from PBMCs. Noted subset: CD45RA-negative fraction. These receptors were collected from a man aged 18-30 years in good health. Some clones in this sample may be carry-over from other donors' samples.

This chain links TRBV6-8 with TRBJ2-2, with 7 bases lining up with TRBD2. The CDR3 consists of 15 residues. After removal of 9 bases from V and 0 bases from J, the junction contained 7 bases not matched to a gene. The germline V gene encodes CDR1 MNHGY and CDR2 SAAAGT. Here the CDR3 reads CARGRGRPNTGELFF. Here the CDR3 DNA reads TGTGCCAGGGGTCGCGGGAGACCGAACACCGGGGAGCTGTTTTTT.

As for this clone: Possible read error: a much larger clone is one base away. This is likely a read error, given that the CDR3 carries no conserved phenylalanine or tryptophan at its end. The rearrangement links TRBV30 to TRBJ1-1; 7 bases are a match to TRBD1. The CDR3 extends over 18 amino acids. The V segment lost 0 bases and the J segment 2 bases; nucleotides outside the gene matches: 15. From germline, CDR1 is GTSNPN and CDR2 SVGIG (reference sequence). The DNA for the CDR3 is TGTGCCTGGAGTGTCCCCAACAGGGGCCGAGGGCGAAACACTGAAGCTTTCTCT. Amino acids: CAWSVPNRGRGRNTEAFS.

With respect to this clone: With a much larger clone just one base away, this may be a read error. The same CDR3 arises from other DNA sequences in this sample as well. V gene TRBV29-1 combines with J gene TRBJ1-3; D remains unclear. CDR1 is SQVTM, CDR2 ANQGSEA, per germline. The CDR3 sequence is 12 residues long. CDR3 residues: CSVEGPGNTIYF. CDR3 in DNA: TGCAGCGTTGAAGGGCCTGGGAACACCATATATTTT.

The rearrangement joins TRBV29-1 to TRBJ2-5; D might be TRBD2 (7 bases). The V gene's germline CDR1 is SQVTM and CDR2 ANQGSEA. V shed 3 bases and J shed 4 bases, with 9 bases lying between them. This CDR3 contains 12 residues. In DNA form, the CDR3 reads TGCAGCGTTGACGGGGGGCGAGAGACCCAGTACTTC. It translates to CSVDGGRETQYF.

This CDR3 reads CASSWTTNTEAFF. CDR3 DNA sequence: TGCGCCAGCAGCTGGACTACTAACACTGAAGCTTTCTTT. This chain links TRBV5-1 with TRBJ1-1; D remains ambiguous. The ends were cut back, 3 bases at V and 2 bases at J, with 8 bases in the middle. CDR1 and CDR2 (germline): SGHRS, YFSETQ. The CDR3 runs 13 residues.

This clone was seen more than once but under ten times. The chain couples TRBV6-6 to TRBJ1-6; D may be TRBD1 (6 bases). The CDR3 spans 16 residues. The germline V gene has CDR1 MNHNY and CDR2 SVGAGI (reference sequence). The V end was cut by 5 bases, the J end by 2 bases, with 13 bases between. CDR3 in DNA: TGTGCCAGCAGTAACCGGGGGCGGCCCTATAATTCACCCCTCCACTTT. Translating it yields CASSNRGRPYNSPLHF.

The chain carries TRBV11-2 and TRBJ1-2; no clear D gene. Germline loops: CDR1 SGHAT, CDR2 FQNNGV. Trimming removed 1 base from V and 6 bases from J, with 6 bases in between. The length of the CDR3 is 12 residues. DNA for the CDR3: TGTGCCAGCAGCTTAGTCCTGAATGGCTACACCTTC. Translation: CASSLVLNGYTF.